What follows are 29 T cell receptor beta chains derived from one specimen sequenced in a study of T cell changes during pregnancy in multiple sclerosis (dated by TCRdb to 2018 to 2020). Libraries were constructed by the immunoSEQ multiplex PCR assay. TCRdb carries this immuneACCESS record with in-frame sequences only. Its versions omit some clonotypes, under half of them owing to an unresolved V gene in the studies checked, with the rest unexplained. For this sample the table gives roughly 68,000 clones, of which 90% to 95% were detected only once. The ten top clones hold around 1.3% of the sample. The material was peripheral blood, obtained in the second trimester of pregnancy. Source of these receptors: a female donor in good health, enrolled as a control in a pregnancy study.

This rearrangement joins TRBV25-1 to TRBJ2-7, with 8 bases lining up with TRBD2. Trimming at V came to 6 bases and at J to 0 bases, leaving 16 bases not matched to a gene. This CDR3 is 18 amino acids long. CDR1 and CDR2 (germline): MGHDK, SYGVNS. The CDR3 DNA reads TGTGCCAGCAGCGAGCGACGGGGGGGGCCGTATAGCTCCTACGAGCAGTACTTC. This translates into CASSERRGGPYSSYEQYF.

V is TRBV28 and J is TRBJ2-7; 8 positions agree with TRBD1. Looked up from germline, CDR1 is MDHEN and CDR2 is SYDVKM. Trimming at V came to 5 bases and at J to 2 bases, leaving 2 bases not matched to a gene. CDR3 length: 13 residues. In DNA form, the CDR3 reads TGTGCCAGCAGTGGACAGGGCCCCTACGAGCAGTACTTC. Residues: CASSGQGPYEQYF.

This chain links TRBV29-1 with TRBJ2-5; D ambiguous. Deletions cut 1 base from V and 5 bases from J, with 11 bases between. Looked up from germline, CDR1 is SQVTM and CDR2 is ANQGSEA. The CDR3 extends over 13 amino acids. In DNA, the CDR3 is TGCAGCGTTGAAGGCCTCATAGAGGAGACCCAGTACTTC. This gives the protein CSVEGLIEETQYF. Based on the CDR3 plus reference TRBV29-1 and TRBJ2-5, the full variable domain is SAVISQKPSRDICQRGTSLTIQCQVDSQVTMMFWYRQQPGQSLTLIATANQGSEATYESGFVIDKFPISRPNLTFSTLTVSNMSPEDSSIYLCSVEGLIEETQYFGPGTRLLVL.

V gene TRBV28 combines with J gene TRBJ2-2; TRBD1 aligns across 9 bases. Germline V gene sequence: CDR1 MDHEN, CDR2 SYDVKM. After removal of 3 bases from V and 10 bases from J, the junction contained 9 bases not matched to a gene. CDR3 length equals 15 residues. CDR3 in DNA: TGTGCCAGCAGTTTCGGCGGGACAGGGCTGGCGGAGCTGTTTTTT. This codes for CASSFGGTGLAELFF.

The chain recombines TRBV5-1 with TRBJ2-5; 12 positions match TRBD2. Trimming removed 2 bases from V and 1 base from J; junction bases left unmatched: 9. Germline V gene sequence: CDR1 SGHRS, CDR2 YFSETQ. The CDR3 is made up of 18 amino acids. The CDR3 region has the DNA TGCGCCAGCAGCTTCCCGGCTAGCGGGGGGGCCCTCCAAGAGACCCAGTACTTC. Translation: CASSFPASGGALQETQYF.

V gene TRBV27 combines with J gene TRBJ2-7; 10 bases line up with TRBD2. The length of the CDR3 is 17 residues. J was trimmed by 2 bases and V by 4 bases; bases with no gene match: 11. Germline V gene data show CDR1 as MNHEY and CDR2 as SMNVEV (reference sequence). In DNA, the CDR3 is TGTGCCAGCAGTTCCACCAATAGCGGGAGGAGCCCCTACGAGCAGTACTTC. Amino acid sequence: CASSSTNSGRSPYEQYF.

The V gene is TRBV7-9, the J gene TRBJ2-1; 10 nucleotides align to TRBD2. Germline V gene sequence: CDR1 SEHNR, CDR2 FQNEAQ (reference sequence). With 2 bases clipped from V and 3 bases from J, the junction kept 7 bases outside the gene matches. The CDR3 is 17 amino acids. CDR3 sequence reads: CASSLLPTSGVYNEQFF. In nucleotides, the CDR3 is TGTGCCAGCAGCTTACTCCCCACTAGCGGGGTCTACAATGAGCAGTTCTTC.

Comment on this clone: The junction shows a germline mismatch at one end, possibly a read error. This chain joins TRBV15 and TRBJ2-3; a possible D gene is TRBD1 (7 bases). The length of the CDR3 is 14 residues. CDR1 and CDR2 from the germline V gene are LNHNV and YYDKDF (reference sequence). DNA for the CDR3: TGTGCCACCGGCAGTTTCAGGGGGGTGGATACGCAGTATTTT. Protein: CATGSFRGVDTQYF.

The chain links TRBV5-8 to TRBJ1-1, with 8 bases identical to TRBD1. The junction had 3 bases not matched to a gene; V was cut back by 4 bases and J by 4 bases. This CDR3 has 13 amino acids. CDR1 is SGHTS and CDR2 is YDEGEE in the germline V gene. The CDR3 here is CASSVTGGTEAFF. The CDR3 DNA follows: TGTGCCAGCAGCGTTACAGGGGGCACTGAAGCTTTCTTT.

The chain joins TRBV5-1 to TRBJ2-5, with 7 bases matching TRBD1. The junction had 7 bases not matched to a gene; V was cut back by 3 bases and J by 2 bases. The CDR3 is 15 amino acids. The germline CDR1 and CDR2 sequences are SGHRS and YFSETQ. The DNA for the CDR3 is TGCGCCAGCAGCTCCACAGGGGCGGTTCAAGAGACCCAGTACTTC. This encodes CASSSTGAVQETQYF.

The chain is built from TRBV6-5 and TRBJ1-5; possibly TRBD1 for D (6 bases). From germline, CDR1 is MNHEY and CDR2 SVGAGI. The germline V and J ends were trimmed by 0 bases and 3 bases, with 9 bases remaining between them. This CDR3 is built from 15 residues. CDR3 amino acids: CASSYSNRDNQPQHF. CDR3 nucleotide sequence: TGTGCCAGCAGTTACTCTAACAGGGACAATCAGCCCCAGCATTTT.

The V and J genes are TRBV7-2 and TRBJ1-5; possible D gene TRBD1, 5 bases. Trimming removed 6 bases from V and 0 bases from J, with 12 bases in between. This CDR3 contains 15 residues. Germline V gene sequence: CDR1 SGHTA, CDR2 FQGNSA. CDR3 in amino acids: CASSWTPNSNQPQHF. The CDR3 bases are TGTGCCAGCAGTTGGACACCCAATAGCAATCAGCCCCAGCATTTT.

The chain joins TRBV18 to TRBJ2-1; no clear D gene. The length of the CDR3 is 13 residues. The germline V gene has CDR1 KGHSH and CDR2 LQKENI. The V and J ends lost 3 bases and 0 bases respectively, with 3 bases between them. DNA of the CDR3: TGTGCCAGCTCACCGAGCTCCTACAATGAGCAGTTCTTC. It translates to CASSPSSYNEQFF.

The chain employs TRBV5-6 and TRBJ1-5, with D hard to call. Looked up from germline, CDR1 is SGHDT and CDR2 is YYEEEE. The CDR3 covers 14 residues. V lost 1 base, J lost 0 bases, and 5 bases lay in between. The CDR3 DNA sequence: TGTGCCAGCAGCTTGACGAGTAGCAATCAGCCCCAGCATTTT. Amino acid sequence: CASSLTSSNQPQHF.

This chain connects TRBV7-2 to TRBJ2-7; D might be TRBD2 (5 bases). Germline V gene lookup returns CDR1 SGHTA and CDR2 FQGNSA. Trimming pared 3 bases from V and 4 bases from J, leaving 13 bases between. The CDR3 has 14 amino acids. This chain's CDR3 is CASSFSTRGYEQYF. The CDR3 DNA sequence: TGTGCCAGCAGCTTCTCCACTCGGGGATACGAGCAGTACTTC. Together with reference TRBV7-2 and TRBJ2-7, the CDR3 gives the full variable domain: GAGVSQSPSNKVTEKGKDVELRCDPISGHTALYWYRQSLGQGLEFLIYFQGNSAPDKSGLPSDRFSAERTGGSVSTLTIQRTQQEDSAVYLCASSFSTRGYEQYFGPGTRLTVT.

This rearrangement joins TRBV29-1 to TRBJ1-2, with 7 bases aligning to TRBD1. The CDR3 consists of 12 residues. Germline-derived CDR1 and CDR2 are SQVTM and ANQGSEA. With V trimmed by 6 bases and J by 8 bases, 9 bases remained unmatched. The chain's CDR3 is CSVADRARGYTF. In DNA form, the CDR3 reads TGCAGCGTAGCCGACAGGGCGCGCGGCTACACCTTC. Full variable domain (missing parts from reference TRBV29-1 and TRBJ1-2): SAVISQKPSRDICQRGTSLTIQCQVDSQVTMMFWYRQQPGQSLTLIATANQGSEATYESGFVIDKFPISRPNLTFSTLTVSNMSPEDSSIYLCSVADRARGYTFGSGTRLTVV.

V and J are TRBV5-1 and TRBJ2-2; the D gene is possibly TRBD1 (6 bases). The germline gives CDR1 SGHRS, CDR2 YFSETQ. V was pared by 7 bases and J by 4 bases, with 11 bases between. This CDR3 comprises 13 residues. CDR3 DNA sequence: TGCGCCAGCGGGCAGGGGATCACCGGGGAGCTGTTTTTT. It translates to CASGQGITGELFF.

The rearrangement joins TRBV18 to TRBJ1-4; no clear D gene. In germline, CDR1 is KGHSH, CDR2 LQKENI. This CDR3 spans 13 amino acids. V was pared by 3 bases and J by 8 bases, with 10 bases between. The CDR3 bases are TGTGCCAGCTCACCTCCGGGAGGGGAAAAACTGTTTTTT. Translating it yields CASSPPGGEKLFF.

The V call is TRBV7-9, the J call TRBJ2-2; possible D gene TRBD2, 5 bases. V shed 5 bases and J shed 0 bases, with 10 bases lying between them. Germline-derived CDR1 and CDR2 are SEHNR and FQNEAQ (reference sequence). CDR3 length equals 15 residues. This chain's CDR3 is CASSTPGTNTGELFF. In nucleotides, the CDR3 is TGTGCCAGCAGCACCCCCGGGACGAACACCGGGGAGCTGTTTTTT.

J is TRBJ2-2 and V is TRBV11-2; the match to TRBD2 covers 16 bases. CDR1 and CDR2 (germline): SGHAT, FQNNGV. The trim removed 5 bases at V and 1 base at J, leaving 4 bases unmatched. The CDR3 is 18 amino acids. Here the CDR3 reads CASSPGLAGGRNTGELFF. The CDR3 region has the DNA TGTGCCAGCAGCCCGGGACTAGCGGGAGGGCGGAACACCGGGGAGCTGTTTTTT.

The CDR3 nucleotides read TGTGCCAGCAGCCGAGGACAGAGCACAGATACGCAGTATTTT. Amino acid sequence: CASSRGQSTDTQYF. The rearrangement links TRBV5-4 to TRBJ2-3; the D gene is possibly TRBD1 (6 bases). Per the germline V gene, CDR1 is SGHNT and CDR2 is YYREEE (reference sequence). V was clipped by 4 bases and J by 0 bases, with 9 bases between them. The CDR3 runs 14 residues.

The J gene is TRBJ1-6, the V gene TRBV28; unclear D gene. The CDR3 sequence is 13 residues long. Trimming took off 3 bases at V and 11 bases at J, with 11 bases between the two ends. CDR1 and CDR2 from the germline V gene are MDHEN and SYDVKM. The CDR3: CASSFLGPTPLHF. Here the CDR3 DNA reads TGTGCCAGCAGTTTTTTGGGCCCGACACCCCTCCACTTT.

J is TRBJ2-5 and V is TRBV4-3; D unresolved. Trimming left V 0 bases short and J 1 base short, with 9 bases between. This CDR3 contains 15 residues. Germline loops: CDR1 LGHNA, CDR2 YSLEER. CDR3 bases: TGCGCCAGCAGCCAAGACTCGAGTCCCCAAGAGACCCAGTACTTC. Translation: CASSQDSSPQETQYF.

The gene calls are TRBV19 and TRBJ2-1, with TRBD2 matching over 9 bases. The length of the CDR3 is 17 residues. From germline, CDR1 is LNHDA and CDR2 SQIVND (reference sequence). After removal of 2 bases from V and 2 bases from J, the junction contained 7 bases not matched to a gene. The CDR3 is CASSIPSGIIPYNEQFF. In DNA form, the CDR3 reads TGTGCCAGTAGTATACCTAGCGGGATAATTCCCTACAATGAGCAGTTCTTC.

The chain is built from TRBV19 and TRBJ1-5; D call uncertain. The germline V gene has CDR1 LNHDA and CDR2 SQIVND (reference sequence). The CDR3 extends over 14 amino acids. Trimming removed 3 bases at V and 3 bases at J, with 9 bases between. The CDR3 protein is CASSMRQINQPQHF. In DNA, the CDR3 is TGTGCCAGTAGTATGAGGCAGATCAATCAGCCCCAGCATTTT.

This chain links TRBV11-2 with TRBJ2-1, with D perhaps TRBD1 (5 bases). The CDR3 sequence is 18 residues long. Germline V gene sequence: CDR1 SGHAT, CDR2 FQNNGV. The V end lost 1 base, the J end lost 1 base, and 17 bases lay between the germline ends. Here the CDR3 DNA reads TGTGCCAGCAGCTTAGGGGTTCTCCCCTACAGGTCCTACAATGAGCAGTTCTTC. It codes for CASSLGVLPYRSYNEQFF.

The J gene is TRBJ1-2, the V gene TRBV6-4; 8 nucleotides agree with TRBD1. J lost 5 bases, V lost 3 bases, and 14 bases had no gene match. The CDR3 totals 17 residues. CDR1 and CDR2 from the germline V gene are MRHNA and SNTAGT. The CDR3 nucleotides read TGTGCCAGCAGTGAACGGAAGAACAGAAGGGACAGGTATGGCTACACCTTC. Protein: CASSERKNRRDRYGYTF.

CDR3 coding DNA: TGTGCCAGCAGCTCCCCGGGACAGGAGAACCCAACTAGCGGGAGAGGGGTGGGCACCGGGGAGCTGTTTTTT. As protein: CASSSPGQENPTSGRGVGTGELFF. The V call is TRBV7-1, the J call TRBJ2-2; 11 bases agree with TRBD2. TRBV7-1 qualifies as an ORF whose function is uncertain. V lost 3 bases, J lost 4 bases, and 28 bases stayed unmatched. The CDR3 runs to 24 residues.

This clone was observed once. V and J are TRBV9 and TRBJ2-5; TRBD1 is a possible D gene (5 bases). This CDR3 is built from 16 residues. Germline CDR1 SGDLS, CDR2 YYNGEE. V was trimmed by 0 bases and J by 4 bases, leaving 16 bases between them. CDR3 region: CASSVGRASMGETQYF. The CDR3 bases are TGTGCCAGCAGCGTAGGCAGGGCCAGTATGGGAGAGACCCAGTACTTC.